This note documents a single TCR beta chain sequence. Here immunoSEQ multiplex PCR was the method, and the copy in TCRdb shows in-frame clones only, minus some. The table shows roughly 81,000 clones, with roughly 85% occurring only once. Germline trimming cut 5 bases from V and 5 bases from J; bases unmatched to any gene: 6. Germline V gene sequence: CDR1 SGHAT, CDR2 FQNNGV. CDR3 length: 15 amino acids. The record originates from a study of T cell responses to AZD1222 COVID-19 vaccine. The material was peripheral blood, obtained on day 0 of AZD1222 vaccination. The chain couples TRBV11-2 to TRBJ1-6; 7 positions match TRBD1. This receptor was identified in an adult in good health. The CDR3 DNA is TGTGCCAGCAGCACAAGAGGGACAGATAATTCACCCCTCCACTTT. Residues: CASSTRGTDNSPLHF.